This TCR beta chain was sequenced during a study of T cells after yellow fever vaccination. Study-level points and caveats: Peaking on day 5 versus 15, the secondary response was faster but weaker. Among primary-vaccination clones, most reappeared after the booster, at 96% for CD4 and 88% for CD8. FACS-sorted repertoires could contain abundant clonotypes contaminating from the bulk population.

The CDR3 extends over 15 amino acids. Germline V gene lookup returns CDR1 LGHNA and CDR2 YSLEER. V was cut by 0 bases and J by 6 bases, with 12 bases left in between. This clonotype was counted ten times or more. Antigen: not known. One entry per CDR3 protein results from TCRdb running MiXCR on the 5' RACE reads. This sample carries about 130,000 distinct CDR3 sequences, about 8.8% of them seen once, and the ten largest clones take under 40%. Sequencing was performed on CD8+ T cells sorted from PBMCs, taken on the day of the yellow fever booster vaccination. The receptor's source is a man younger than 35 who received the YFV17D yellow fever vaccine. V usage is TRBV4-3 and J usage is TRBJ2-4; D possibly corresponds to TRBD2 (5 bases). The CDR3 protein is CASSQDAGIRNIQYF. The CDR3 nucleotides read TGCGCCAGCAGCCAAGACGCCGGGATTCGAAACATTCAGTACTTC.